This T cell receptor (beta chain) was sequenced during a study of T cells in women clearing cervical HPV infection. Study at large: Cases were women with histologically confirmed HPV16-related CIN3 or worse, including 2 invasive cancers. For cases, blood was sampled a median around 140 days after lesion detection, interquartile range about 90 to 230 days. Case blood was drawn when the lesion was first found; control blood after infection became undetectable.

Generated by immunoSEQ multiplex PCR, the TCRdb table keeps only in-frame clones and is missing some. The sample has about 33,000 clones, and its top ten clones hold around 1.7%. The V end was cut by 5 bases, the J end by 0 bases, with 15 bases between. Germline values: CDR1 SGHTA, CDR2 FQGTGA. This CDR3 region has 16 residues. A remark on this clone: The CDR3 goes on 3 residues after the read ends, and that part is filled in from the germline J gene.

V usage is TRBV7-3 and J usage is TRBJ2-3; possible D gene TRBD1, 5 bases. The sample was blood buffy coat. This TCR was sampled from a woman between 18 and 70 years old with a cervical HPV16 infection that either progressed to CIN3+ or cleared (not recorded which). CDR3 DNA (partial): TGTGCCAGCAGCCAAGGGGTCCTTACTAGCACAGATACG. It specifies CASSQGVLTSTDT. The full CDR3 protein reads CASSQGVLTSTDTQYF.